This T cell receptor (beta chain) stems from a study of blood T cell repertoires in COVID-19. Study details: Samples came from the United States, Italy and Spain, spanning acute and convalescent COVID-19.

TCRdb's table, derived via immunoSEQ multiplex PCR, lists solely in-frame clones and lacks some. The sample lists more than 150,000 clones; around 79% were seen once. V was cut by 6 bases and J by 0 bases, with 18 bases left in between. The CDR3 is made up of 17 amino acids. From germline, CDR1 is WNHNN and CDR2 SYGVQD (reference sequence). The material sequenced was PBMCs or T cells enriched from blood (not recorded which). The receptor was isolated from a man aged 50-59 years who had recovered from COVID-19. V is TRBV10-1 and J is TRBJ2-1; D is perhaps TRBD1 (6 bases). The CDR3 DNA reads TGCGCCAGCAGCCCGGGCAGGGGCGGCCGCTCCTACAATGAGCAGTTCTTC. The encoded protein is CASSPGRGGRSYNEQFF.